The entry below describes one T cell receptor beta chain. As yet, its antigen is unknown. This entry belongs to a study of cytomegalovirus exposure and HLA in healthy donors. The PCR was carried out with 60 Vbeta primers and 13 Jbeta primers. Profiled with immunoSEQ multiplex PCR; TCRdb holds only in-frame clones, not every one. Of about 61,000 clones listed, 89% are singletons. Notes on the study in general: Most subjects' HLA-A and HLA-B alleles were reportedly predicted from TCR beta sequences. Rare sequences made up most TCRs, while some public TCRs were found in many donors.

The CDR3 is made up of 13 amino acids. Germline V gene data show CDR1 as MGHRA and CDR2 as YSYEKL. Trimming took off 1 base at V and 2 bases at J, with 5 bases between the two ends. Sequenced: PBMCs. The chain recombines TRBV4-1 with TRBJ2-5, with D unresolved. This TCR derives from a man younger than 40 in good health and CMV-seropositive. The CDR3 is CASSQGLQETQYF. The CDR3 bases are TGCGCCAGCAGCCAAGGACTTCAAGAGACCCAGTACTTC.